One T cell receptor beta chain is described in this entry. This clone was detected a few times. Its antigen remains undetermined. No qualities accompany the bases; no much larger clone lies one base away. According to the study, the label for this sample's time point signals: pre-treatment sample, taken before nivolumab and TIL therapy. Between late 2017 and January 2020, a dual-center phase I trial enrolled adults who had stage 4 NSCLC. The samples were obtained from a phase I trial that was single-arm and open-label and tested tumor-infiltrating lymphocyte therapy combined with nivolumab in advanced non-small cell lung cancer. Blood mononuclear cells from EDTA tubes were isolated by Ficoll gradient, snap-frozen as pellets, and DNA was extracted with a Qiagen mini-prep kit. The immunoSEQ v3 hsTCRB kit was used to amplify TCR beta CDR3 regions from genomic DNA through bias-controlled multiplex PCR. The TCR libraries were sequenced on an Illumina NextSeq 500 to 1.5 million to 2.5 million read pairs for survey level or about 5-6 million read pairs for deep level. The published analysis was carried out like this. V, D and J genes were assigned, non-productive sequences were removed, and clonality was reported by immunoSEQ Analyzer software. Repertoires of infused TIL and blood were compared using productive Simpson clonality and the Morisita overlap index of productive TRB rearrangements. Absolute clonotype counts in blood were estimated by multiplying the lymphocyte count by the CD3+ fraction and by the productive frequency of the clone. TCRdb retrieved this table from immuneACCESS and kept in-frame rearrangements only. Not all clones are present; in checked studies, unresolved V genes account for under half, and no reason is known for the remainder. Clone size and V and J calls were adopted from that table, with D and trimming inferred from the DNA. This sample lists 16,000 or so clones; 70% to 85% were detected once. The top ten clones comprise more than 35% of the sample.

The data were taken from a study of TIL therapy for anti-PD-1-resistant metastatic lung cancer listed by TCRdb under 2021. The study in broad terms: Tumors were harvested prior to any PD-1/PD-L1 blockade, after which nivolumab was administered to patients, and lymphodepletion, expanded TIL infusion and IL-2 were given to patients who progressed. Enrolled patients had a median age of approximately 49 years (range about 38-85) and a median tumor PD-L1 proportion score of 6%. Most of the cohort had lung adenocarcinoma, several tumors were EGFR-mutant and two were ALK-rearranged, and half of the patients were current or former smokers. A median non-synonymous tumor mutation burden of over 1.2 mutations per megabase was determined across the cohort by whole-exome sequencing. Clonotypes were tracked across tumor, expanded TIL product and serial blood samples by T cell receptor beta sequencing of tumor and peripheral blood. Results and caveats for the whole study, not just this receptor: The study protocol defined all tumor marker inferences as exploratory. Because the cohort was highly selected, with more treatment-naive, never-smoker and oncogene-addicted patients than is typical, generalizability is limited. Clonotypes from the infused TIL partially replaced the baseline peripheral repertoire and then declined over months, and persistence showed no apparent association with response.

CDR1 SNHLY and CDR2 FYNNEI were looked up in the germline V gene. From its cysteine to its phenylalanine, the CDR3 spans 13 amino acids. Only CDR3 DNA remains: 39 bases, in frame from the first base. V is shortened by 3 bases, J by 7 bases, and the region joining them spans 10 bases. The sequence was obtained from a person aged 30 to 80 with non-small cell lung cancer. Here the chain combines TRBV2 and TRBJ2-1; the D element might be TRBD1 or TRBD2, as each aligns at 5 bases. The material sequenced was blood, taken at baseline. This receptor has the CDR3 CASSELGVNEQFF. The sequenced DNA: TGTGCCAGCAGTGAGCTGGGGGTTAATGAGCAGTTCTTC.